This T cell receptor beta chain derives from a study of cytomegalovirus exposure and HLA in healthy donors (dated by TCRdb to 2017 to 2019). In the study overall: In an earlier analysis of approximately 500 of the donors, 250 to 350 Gb of sequence data and 90 million to 130 million unique TCR beta sequences from 180 million or so T cells were reported. The study combined high-throughput TCR immunosequencing, statistical association of individual TCRs with disease status, and machine learning to predict cytomegalovirus infection status. The aim of the study was to test whether cataloging public T cell receptors could identify signatures of past pathogen exposure. Rather than using new phenotypic data, the later analysis identified candidate immune exposures from TCR beta sequences and from how often those sequences occurred across donors. Using immunosequencing, the study profiled T cell repertoires from 500 to 800 subjects and related those repertoires to cytomegalovirus serostatus. Among about 400 genotyped donors of the cohort, an average of around 250,000 unique TCR beta nucleotide sequences was sequenced per donor, of which roughly 17% were non-productive. In addition to the first cohort of several hundred subjects, a separate validation cohort of 120 different subjects was used. Donor age, sex, ethnicity and CMV serostatus were compiled alongside the repertoire data. An earlier analysis of 587 of the donors used high-throughput TCR beta sequencing to judge whether each TCR beta V gene segment behaved as functional or pseudogenic. A few DR-DQ haplotypes were handled as single units for association and clustering because linkage in the cohort was strong. In a later genetic analysis, genome-wide SNP genotypes for 398 of the 666 donors were used, and that subset was treated as a discovery cohort. HLA typing included class I and class II loci at four-digit resolution. Among the roughly 400 genotyped donors, around 79% belonged to the genetic ancestry cluster associated with self-reported Caucasian donors. Typing coverage differed by locus: A, B, C, DRB1 and DQB1 were typed in about 629-640 donors, DQA1 in about 560, DPA1 in 600 to 610, and DPB1 in 472. All discovery cohort repertoires had been generated using a single sequencing platform. An early release that covered about 600 HLA-typed donors contained about 290 gigabases of sequencing data and tens of millions of unique TCR sequences. A later analysis re-analyzed previously published TCR beta repertoires from approximately 670 donors and added high-resolution HLA genotyping to study TCR occurrence patterns. Study-level results and caveats: Because some donors lacked HLA typing at each locus, the association tests relied only on the typed subset. When HLA alleles, especially DR and DQ, strongly co-occurred, TCR associations were difficult to assign to individual alleles. The only immune exposure information available for the cohort was CMV serostatus. Linkage disequilibrium might explain the correlated functional status among segregating V segments, but an unknown experimental factor could not be excluded. A later genetic analysis associated a missense DCLRE1C variant with V-gene and J-gene trimming of TCR beta chains, and an independent cohort replicated the association. A cluster of highly shared sequence variants was judged likely to represent a technical artifact of the sequencing pipeline. A further reported finding was that TCR beta sequences accurately predicted the HLA-A and HLA-B alleles for most subjects in the first cohort. Most TCR sequences were observed very rarely across donors, whereas some public TCRs were present in many individuals. In vitro tests confirmed that a few of the cytomegalovirus-associated TCR beta chains recognize cytomegalovirus antigens. In a later analysis, most CMV-associated TCR beta chains were found to appear HLA-restricted, with HLA associations seemingly driven largely by CMV exposure. In a later analysis, several top co-occurrence clusters were reported to appear linked to parvovirus B19, influenza, CMV and Epstein-Barr virus. Cytomegalovirus status was reported to be diagnosed by the classifier with high specificity and sensitivity in both the original and validation cohorts. Some IMGT-functional V segments, including TRBV6-2 and TRBV6-3, could not be distinguished by the 87-base-pair reads and were therefore excluded. An earlier analysis of 587 of the donors showed that most TCR beta V segments appeared in productive rearrangements either about 87% or about 30% of the time, which broadly matched IMGT annotations. Because counts were too low, roughly 18 rarely observed V segments, including chromosome 9 orphons, were left out of the earlier analysis of 587 of the donors. According to the authors, the approach could potentially be generalized to other disease states and immunological phenotypes. Presence/absence analyses assumed roughly uniform sequencing depth across donors, an assumption that may not hold. According to a later analysis, TCR association rates differed among HLA loci, with DRB1 alleles showing the most associated TCRs and HLA-C alleles showing the fewest. A later genetic analysis reported fewer N-insertions in productive TCRs among donors in an Asian-associated ancestry cluster than the roughly 640-donor mean. In a later analysis, HLA-associated TCR beta chains showed more clonal expansion and lower generation probabilities than non-associated chains that were equally common. The study listed 164 TCR beta chains as associated with cytomegalovirus. A later analysis associated 16,951 TCR beta sequences with specific HLA alleles at a false discovery rate of 0.05. Only TCR beta chains were sequenced in this cohort, and the absence of alpha or paired-chain data limited detectable features.

The cohort was made up of approximately 670 healthy bone marrow donors. All cohort members were sampled while nominally healthy, although unrecorded immune exposures were likely present. The donor tested CMV seropositive, placing the donor among the roughly 300 seropositive members of the cohort. Every donor gave a peripheral blood sample, and the peripheral blood mononuclear cells from that sample were used for TCR beta sequencing. The Qiagen DNeasy Blood Extraction Kit was used to extract genomic DNA from the blood cell samples. Concerning this clone itself: Which antigen it targets is not known. Per-nucleotide qualities are absent, and no much larger clonotype sits a single base away. At the DNA level, this CDR3 is encoded by other sequences in the same sample as well.

Libraries came from the immunoSEQ multiplex PCR assay. The multiplex PCR relied on a mix of 60 forward primers for TCR Vbeta segments and 13 reverse primers for TCR Jbeta segments. The CDR3 region of rearranged TCR beta genes was amplified from genomic DNA with a multiplex PCR assay. Amplified TCR beta libraries were sequenced as 87-base-pair reads on the Illumina HiSeq System. As for the original processing: Across the 500 to 850 repertoires, a later analysis counted approximately 83 million unique TCR beta chains, 9.5 million to 12 million of which were shared by at least two donors. Raw reads were error-corrected and collapsed into unique sequences by a nearest-neighbor algorithm in which closely related sequences were merged to remove PCR and sequencing errors. To assign V, D and J gene segments, CDR3 sequences were aligned to IMGT reference sequences. Each retained sequence needed at least a six-nucleotide match to both a V gene segment and a J gene segment. A rearrangement counted as productive if the CDR3 had no stop codons and remained in frame with V and J, and every other rearrangement counted as non-productive. CDR3 was defined by IMGT convention, running from the second conserved V-encoded cysteine to the conserved J-encoded phenylalanine. The earlier analysis of around 640 of the donors excluded sequences that lacked an unambiguous match to a single V gene segment. In an earlier analysis of a few hundred of the donors, a V segment was called functional when productive rearrangements were above 56.7%, and segregating when the standard deviation between donors exceeded 5%. A statistical classification framework was built for diagnosing cytomegalovirus status from the catalog of TCR beta chain sequences. In a later analysis, TCR nucleotide sequences were compared against IMGT/GENE-DB human TR gene sequences so that V and J genes could be assigned. The TCRdist pipeline was used in a later analysis to assign CDR3 sequences and most-parsimonious VDJ recombination scenarios. In a later analysis, every TCR beta chain was defined by the combination of its CDR3 amino acid sequence and its V-gene family, and reads without a unique V-gene family were dropped. To address suspected cross-contamination and a sequencing artifact, a later analysis removed roughly 580 highly shared, low-generation-probability nucleotide sequences. For each public chain, a later analysis derived a clonal expansion index from normalized ranks of inferred template counts within each repertoire. A later analysis computed generation probabilities with a VDJ recombination model fitted to out-of-frame rearrangements, and checked the results against IGoR. A later analysis scored TCR-TCR, TCR-HLA and TCR-CMV co-occurrence with hypergeometric tests, applying a repertoire-size bias correction to TCR pairs. A later analysis estimated false discovery rates by permuting HLA or CMV assignments 20 times. In a later analysis, co-occurring TCRs were grouped with DBSCAN, and TCRdist sequence similarity was added when clustering was performed within HLA-allele-positive subsets. Co-occurrence clustering excluded repertoires with fewer than 30,000 or more than 120,000 public chains, plus five with anomalous nucleotide sharing. TCRdb took this table from immuneACCESS and kept in-frame rearrangements with V and J called. Such tables lack part of the clones; where checked against another copy, unresolved V genes explain under half of the gap, and the rest is unexplained. V and J calls and clone size are as listed in that table; D and trimming were resolved from the DNA. In this sample the table shows about 130,000 clones, more than 60% of which occur a single time. The top ten clonotypes cover approximately 2.1% of the sample.

Cut back by 6 bases and 3 bases, the V and J ends lie 12 bases apart. CDR1 is given as MDHEN and CDR2 as SYDVKM, both from the germline V gene. Taken from cysteine to phenylalanine, the CDR3 has 13 residues. Only the CDR3 part of the read is kept: 39 bases, read in frame from the first base. The chain is made from TRBV28 and TRBJ2-7; the D gene is possibly TRBD1, with 6 bases matching. The sequencing sample was made of PBMCs. The TCR comes from a woman aged 40-49 years in good health and CMV-seropositive. The DNA is TGTGCCAGCAGCCTCGGACAGTACTACGAGCAGTACTTC. Translated, this gives CASSLGQYYEQYF. The full variable domain, completed from the reference TRBV28 and TRBJ2-7 proteins outside the CDR3, reads DVKVTQSSRYLVKRTGEKVFLECVQDMDHENMFWYRQDPGLGLRLIYFSYDVKMKEKGDIPEGYSVSREKKERFSLILESASTNQTSMYLCASSLGQYYEQYFGPGTRLTVT.